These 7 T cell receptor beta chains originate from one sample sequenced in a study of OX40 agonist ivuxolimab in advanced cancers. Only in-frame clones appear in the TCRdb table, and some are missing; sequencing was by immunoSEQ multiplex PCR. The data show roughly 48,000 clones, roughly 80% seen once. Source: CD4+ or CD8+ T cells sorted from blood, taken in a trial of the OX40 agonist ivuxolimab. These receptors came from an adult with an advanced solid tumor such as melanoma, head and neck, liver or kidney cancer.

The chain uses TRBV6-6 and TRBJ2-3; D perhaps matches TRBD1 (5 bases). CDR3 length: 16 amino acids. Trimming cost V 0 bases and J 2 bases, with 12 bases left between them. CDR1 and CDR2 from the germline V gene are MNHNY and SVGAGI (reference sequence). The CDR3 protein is CASSYSDMGYTDTQYF. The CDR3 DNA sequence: TGTGCCAGCAGTTACTCGGACATGGGATACACAGATACGCAGTATTTT.

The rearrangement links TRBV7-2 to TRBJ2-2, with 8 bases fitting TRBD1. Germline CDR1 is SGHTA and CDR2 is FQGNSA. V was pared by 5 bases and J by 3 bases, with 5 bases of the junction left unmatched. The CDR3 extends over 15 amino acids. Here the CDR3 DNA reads TGTGCCAGCAGCCGGGACAGGACGGACACCGGGGAGCTGTTTTTT. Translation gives CASSRDRTDTGELFF.

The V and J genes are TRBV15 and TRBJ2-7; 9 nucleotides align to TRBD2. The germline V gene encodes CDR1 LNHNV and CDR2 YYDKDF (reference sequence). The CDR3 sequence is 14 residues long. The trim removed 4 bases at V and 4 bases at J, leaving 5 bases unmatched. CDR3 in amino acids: CATSISGSRYEQYF. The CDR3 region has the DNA TGTGCCACCAGCATTAGCGGGAGTAGGTACGAGCAGTACTTC.

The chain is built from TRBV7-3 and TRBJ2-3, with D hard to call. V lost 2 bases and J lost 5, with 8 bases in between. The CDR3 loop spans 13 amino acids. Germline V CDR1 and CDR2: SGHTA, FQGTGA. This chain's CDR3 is CASSLAPRDTQYF. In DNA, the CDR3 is TGTGCCAGCAGCTTAGCCCCGCGAGATACGCAGTATTTT.

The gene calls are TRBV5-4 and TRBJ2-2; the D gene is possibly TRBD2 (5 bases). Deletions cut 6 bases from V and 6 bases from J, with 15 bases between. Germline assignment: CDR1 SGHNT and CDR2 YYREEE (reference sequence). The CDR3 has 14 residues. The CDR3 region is CASKPSSGAGELFF. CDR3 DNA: TGTGCCAGCAAACCCAGCTCCGGGGCCGGGGAGCTGTTTTTT.

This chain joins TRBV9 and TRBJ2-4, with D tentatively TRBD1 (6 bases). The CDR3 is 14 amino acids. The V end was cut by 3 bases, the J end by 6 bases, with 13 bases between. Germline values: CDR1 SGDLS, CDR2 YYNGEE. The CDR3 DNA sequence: TGTGCCAGCAGCGCCCGGACAGCGCTAAACATTCAGTACTTC. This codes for CASSARTALNIQYF.

The CDR3 protein is CASSLWGAKETQYF. The CDR3 bases are TGCGCCAGCAGCTTGTGGGGGGCGAAAGAGACCCAGTACTTC. The chain joins TRBV5-1 to TRBJ2-5; either TRBD1 or TRBD2 may fit D (6 bases each). Germline V CDR1 and CDR2: SGHRS, YFSETQ. Trimming shortened V by 1 base and J by 3 bases, and 10 bases separated the two germline ends. The CDR3 contains 14 residues.